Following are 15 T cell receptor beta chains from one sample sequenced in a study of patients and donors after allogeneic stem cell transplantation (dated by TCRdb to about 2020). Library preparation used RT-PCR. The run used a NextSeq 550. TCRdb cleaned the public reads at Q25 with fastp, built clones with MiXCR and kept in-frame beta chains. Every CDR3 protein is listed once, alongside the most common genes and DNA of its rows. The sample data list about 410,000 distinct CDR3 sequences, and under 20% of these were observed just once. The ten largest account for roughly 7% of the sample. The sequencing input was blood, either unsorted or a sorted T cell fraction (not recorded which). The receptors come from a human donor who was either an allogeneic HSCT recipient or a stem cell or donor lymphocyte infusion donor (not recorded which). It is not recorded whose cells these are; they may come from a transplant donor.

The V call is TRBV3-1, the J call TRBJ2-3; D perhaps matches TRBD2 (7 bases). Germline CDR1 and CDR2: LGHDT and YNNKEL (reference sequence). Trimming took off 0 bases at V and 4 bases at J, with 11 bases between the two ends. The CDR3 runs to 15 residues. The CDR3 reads CASSQEGGRADTQYF. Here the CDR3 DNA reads TGTGCCAGCAGCCAAGAAGGGGGGAGGGCAGATACGCAGTATTTT.

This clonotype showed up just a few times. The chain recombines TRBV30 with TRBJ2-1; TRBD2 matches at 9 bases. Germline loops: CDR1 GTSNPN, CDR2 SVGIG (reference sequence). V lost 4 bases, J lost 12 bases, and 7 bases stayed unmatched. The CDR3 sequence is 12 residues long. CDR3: CAWTSGALGQFF. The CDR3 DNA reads TGTGCCTGGACTAGCGGGGCCCTCGGGCAGTTCTTC.

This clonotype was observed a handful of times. CDR3 in DNA: TGTGCCAGCAGCTTGCGCCCAGGGCGACGAGCTTTCTTT. The encoded protein is CASSLRPGRRAFF. The chain recombines TRBV7-7 with TRBJ1-1; tentative D call: TRBD1 (5 bases). Per germline, CDR1 SSHAT and CDR2 FNYEAQ (reference sequence). V was clipped by 3 bases and J by 10 bases, with 15 bases between them. This CDR3 has 13 residues.

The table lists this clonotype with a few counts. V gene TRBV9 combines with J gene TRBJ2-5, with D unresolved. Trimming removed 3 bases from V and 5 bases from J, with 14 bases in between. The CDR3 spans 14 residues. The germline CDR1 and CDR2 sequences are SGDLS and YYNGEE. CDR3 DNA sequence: TGTGCCAGCAGCGCCCGAGGCCTCCGGGAGACCCAGTACTTC. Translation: CASSARGLRETQYF.

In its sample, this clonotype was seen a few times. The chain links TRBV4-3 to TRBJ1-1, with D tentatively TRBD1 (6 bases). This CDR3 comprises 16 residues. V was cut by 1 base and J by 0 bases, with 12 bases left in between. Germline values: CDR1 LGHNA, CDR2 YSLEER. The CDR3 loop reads CASSQGGPDLNTEAFF. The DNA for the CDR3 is TGCGCCAGCAGCCAAGGGGGGCCTGACTTGAACACTGAAGCTTTCTTT.

In nucleotides, the CDR3 is TGTGCCAGCAGCCGAACGGCCGTTGTCGAGCAGTACTTC. The encoded protein is CASSRTAVVEQYF. The chain joins TRBV7-2 to TRBJ2-7; D call uncertain. There are 13 residues in the CDR3. The V and J ends lost 5 bases and 6 bases respectively, with 14 bases between them. Germline V CDR1 and CDR2: SGHTA, FQGNSA.

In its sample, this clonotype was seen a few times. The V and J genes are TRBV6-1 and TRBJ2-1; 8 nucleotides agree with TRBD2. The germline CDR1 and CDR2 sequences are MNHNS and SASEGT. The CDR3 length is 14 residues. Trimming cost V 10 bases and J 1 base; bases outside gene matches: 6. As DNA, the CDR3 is TGTGCCACCATAGCGGGAACTTCCTACAATGAGCAGTTCTTC. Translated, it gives CATIAGTSYNEQFF.

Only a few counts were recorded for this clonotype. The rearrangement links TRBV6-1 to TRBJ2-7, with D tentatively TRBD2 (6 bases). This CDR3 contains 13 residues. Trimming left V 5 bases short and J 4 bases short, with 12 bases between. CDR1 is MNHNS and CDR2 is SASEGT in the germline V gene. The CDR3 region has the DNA TGTGCCAGCAGTCCCACTAGCTTTTACGAGCAGTACTTC. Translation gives CASSPTSFYEQYF.

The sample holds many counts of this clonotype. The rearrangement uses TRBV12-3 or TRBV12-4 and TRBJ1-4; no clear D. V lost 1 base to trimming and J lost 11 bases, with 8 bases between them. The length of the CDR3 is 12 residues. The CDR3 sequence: CASSLGDGKLFF. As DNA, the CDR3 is TGTGCCAGCAGTTTAGGAGATGGGAAACTGTTTTTT.

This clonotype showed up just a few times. CDR3 protein: CASSQGSAGPGELFF. DNA for the CDR3: TGCGCCAGCAGCCAAGGGTCTGCGGGTCCCGGGGAGCTGTTTTTT. The chain carries TRBV4-3 and TRBJ2-2; TRBD2 is a possible D gene (5 bases). There are 15 residues in the CDR3. Trimming cost V 1 base and J 6 bases, with 12 bases left between them. CDR1 is LGHNA, CDR2 YSLEER, per germline.

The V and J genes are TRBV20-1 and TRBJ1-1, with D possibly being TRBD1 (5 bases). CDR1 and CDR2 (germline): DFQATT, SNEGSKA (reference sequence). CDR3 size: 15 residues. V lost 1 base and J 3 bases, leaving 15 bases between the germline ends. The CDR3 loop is CSARVPRVGDTEAFF. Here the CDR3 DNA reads TGCAGTGCTAGAGTTCCCAGGGTAGGTGACACTGAAGCTTTCTTT.

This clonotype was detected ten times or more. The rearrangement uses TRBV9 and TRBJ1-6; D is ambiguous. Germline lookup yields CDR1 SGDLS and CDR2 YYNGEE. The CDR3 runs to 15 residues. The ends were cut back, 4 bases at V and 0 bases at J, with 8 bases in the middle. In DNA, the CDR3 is TGTGCCAGCAGCATTGTCGGCTCCTATAATTCACCCCTCCACTTT. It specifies CASSIVGSYNSPLHF.

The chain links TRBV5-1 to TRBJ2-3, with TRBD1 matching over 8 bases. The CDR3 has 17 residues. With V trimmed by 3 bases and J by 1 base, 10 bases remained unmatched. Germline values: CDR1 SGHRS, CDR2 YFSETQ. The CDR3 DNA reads TGCGCCAGCAGCTCCCTGACAGGGGTGCGAGGCACAGATACGCAGTATTTT. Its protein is CASSSLTGVRGTDTQYF.

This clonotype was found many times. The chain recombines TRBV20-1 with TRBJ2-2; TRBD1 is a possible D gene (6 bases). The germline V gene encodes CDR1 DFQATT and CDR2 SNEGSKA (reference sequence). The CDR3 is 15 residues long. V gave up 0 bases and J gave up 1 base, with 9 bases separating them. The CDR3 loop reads CSARDIRGNTGELFF. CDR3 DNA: TGCAGTGCTAGAGATATCAGGGGGAACACCGGGGAGCTGTTTTTT.

The CDR3 reads CASSLVRLATEAFF. For the CDR3, the DNA is TGTGCCAGCAGCTTAGTAAGGTTGGCCACTGAAGCTTTCTTT. The chain couples TRBV7-6 to TRBJ1-1; D gene ambiguous. The CDR3 is made up of 14 amino acids. The ends were cut back, 1 base at V and 4 bases at J, with 10 bases in the middle. Germline V gene lookup returns CDR1 SGHVS and CDR2 FNYEAQ. Based on the CDR3 plus reference TRBV7-6 and TRBJ1-1, the full variable domain is GAGVSQSPRYKVTKRGQDVALRCDPISGHVSLYWYRQALGQGPEFLTYFNYEAQQDKSGLPNDRFSAERPEGSISTLTIQRTEQRDSAMYRCASSLVRLATEAFFGQGTRLTVV.